The 22 T cell receptor beta chains below all came from one sample that was sequenced in a study of vaccination effects on CD4 cells after COVID-19. Their cognate antigens are unknown. Upon completion of roughly ten days in culture, CD4+ T cells were isolated. The data were produced by immunoSEQ multiplex PCR, yet TCRdb's version contains in-frame clones alone and is incomplete. The repertoire holds tens of thousands of clones, approximately 72% seen once, with approximately 22% in the top ten. The sample was CD4+ T cells from PBMCs cultured without peptide, taken before COVID-19 vaccination. These receptor sequences come from a human donor who had a prior SARS-CoV-2 infection.

There are a few counts of this clone. The chain uses TRBV5-4 and TRBJ2-1, with unresolved D. Germline CDR1 reads SGHNT; CDR2 reads YYREEE (reference sequence). The V end lost 0 bases, the J end lost 6 bases, and 7 bases lay between the germline ends. CDR3 size: 13 residues. CDR3 nucleotide sequence: TGTGCCAGCAGCTTGGATCGGGTCAATGAGCAGTTCTTC. This codes for CASSLDRVNEQFF.

The rearrangement links TRBV11-3 to TRBJ2-3, with 8 bases lining up with TRBD2. CDR1 and CDR2 (germline): SGHNT, YENEEA. V trimming: 5 bases; J trimming: 6 bases; junction bases outside the gene matches: 13. CDR3 size: 16 residues. DNA of the CDR3: TGTGCCAGCAGCCCTTCGTTCCGGGAGGGTGGGGATACGCAGTATTTT. It yields the protein CASSPSFREGGDTQYF. The whole variable domain, filled in from reference TRBV11-3 and TRBJ2-3, reads EAGVVQSPRYKIIEKKQPVAFWCNPISGHNTLYWYLQNLGQGPELLIRYENEEAVDDSQLPKDRFSAERLKGVDSTLKIQPAELGDSAVYLCASSPSFREGGDTQYFGPGTRLTVL.

This chain connects TRBV19 to TRBJ2-7; D possibly corresponds to TRBD2 (5 bases). This CDR3 is built from 13 residues. V was clipped by 3 bases and J by 2 bases, with 8 bases between them. Germline V lookup: CDR1 LNHDA, CDR2 SQIVND (reference sequence). Written as DNA, the CDR3 is TGTGCCAGTAGTATTGGAGGTACCTACGAGCAGTACTTC. Translation gives CASSIGGTYEQYF.

The chain couples TRBV4-2 to TRBJ1-1; D is uncertain. The ends were cut back, 1 base at V and 4 bases at J, with 7 bases in the middle. Per the germline V gene, CDR1 is LGHNA and CDR2 is YNFKEQ. The CDR3 totals 13 residues. The CDR3 region is CASSQGPGTEAFF. The CDR3 nucleotides read TGTGCCAGCAGCCAAGGCCCGGGCACTGAAGCTTTCTTT.

This clone was counted once. The J gene is TRBJ1-6, the V gene TRBV9; perhaps TRBD1 as D (6 bases). This CDR3 is built from 16 residues. Germline V lookup: CDR1 SGDLS, CDR2 YYNGEE. V dropped 0 bases and J dropped 8 bases, with 15 bases sitting between them. The CDR3 DNA sequence: TGTGCCAGCAGCGTAGGGACAGCGGCCAGGCATTCACCCCTCCACTTT. Translation gives CASSVGTAARHSPLHF.

About this clone itself: The same CDR3 arises from other DNA sequences in this sample as well. This chain connects TRBV18 to TRBJ1-2; D remains ambiguous. CDR1 and CDR2 (germline): KGHSH, LQKENI. The germline V and J ends were trimmed by 1 base and 2 bases, with 8 bases remaining between them. The CDR3 loop spans 14 amino acids. The CDR3 sequence is CASSPLSGNYGYTF. As DNA, the CDR3 is TGTGCCAGCTCACCACTCTCGGGGAACTATGGCTACACCTTC.

The chain couples TRBV14 to TRBJ2-7; TRBD1 is a possible D gene (6 bases). V lost 0 bases to trimming and J lost 7 bases, with 16 bases between them. This CDR3 is 15 amino acids long. Germline V gene lookup returns CDR1 SGHDN and CDR2 FVKESK. This CDR3 reads CASSQDPGRGGEQYF. In DNA, the CDR3 is TGTGCCAGCAGCCAAGATCCTGGCAGGGGTGGGGAGCAGTACTTC.

This chain uses TRBV2 with TRBJ1-2; no firm D call. This CDR3 is built from 13 residues. Trimming stripped 9 bases from V and 1 base from J, with 12 bases between. Germline CDR1 reads SNHLY; CDR2 reads FYNNEI. The CDR3 sequence: CASSQDLNYGYTF. The CDR3 nucleotides are TGTGCCAGTAGTCAGGATCTTAACTATGGCTACACCTTC. Full variable domain (remainder filled in from reference TRBV2 and TRBJ1-2): EPEVTQTPSHQVTQMGQEVILRCVPISNHLYFYWYRQILGQKVEFLVSFYNNEISEKSEIFDDQFSVERPDGSNFTLKIRSTKLEDSAMYFCASSQDLNYGYTFGSGTRLTVV.

The rearrangement uses TRBV6-6 and TRBJ2-5; 11 bases fit TRBD2. The germline V gene encodes CDR1 MNHNY and CDR2 SVGAGI (reference sequence). The trim removed 7 bases at V and 5 bases at J, leaving 9 bases unmatched. The CDR3 covers 15 residues. The CDR3 loop is CASTLSGRARETQYF. The DNA for the CDR3 is TGTGCCAGCACCCTTAGCGGGAGGGCCCGGGAGACCCAGTACTTC.

The rearrangement links TRBV15 to TRBJ1-2; D is ambiguous. The ends were cut back, 0 bases at V and 8 bases at J, with 22 bases in the middle. Per germline, CDR1 LNHNV and CDR2 YYDKDF (reference sequence). The CDR3 is 17 residues long. In nucleotides, the CDR3 is TGTGCCACCAGCAGAGATGTGGTAGGGCAGCCACCCCTCGGCTACACCTTC. Amino acid sequence: CATSRDVVGQPPLGYTF.

This sequence joins TRBV19 and TRBJ2-7, with 9 bases matching TRBD2. The trim removed 3 bases at V and 3 bases at J, leaving 9 bases unmatched. The CDR3 contains 16 residues. Germline-derived CDR1 and CDR2 are LNHDA and SQIVND (reference sequence). The CDR3 loop is CASSIRASREGYEQYF. In nucleotides, the CDR3 is TGTGCCAGTAGTATTAGGGCCTCGCGGGAGGGCTACGAGCAGTACTTC.

This clone was seen just once. For the CDR3, the DNA is TGTGCCAGCACTCCAGGACGGCCCTGCTACGAGCAGTACTTC. Its protein product is CASTPGRPCYEQYF. The chain couples TRBV21-1 to TRBJ2-7. TRBV21-1 is reported as a pseudogene. This CDR3 contains 14 residues.

The chain combines TRBV15 with TRBJ2-1; D may be TRBD2 (6 bases). The germline V gene encodes CDR1 LNHNV and CDR2 YYDKDF (reference sequence). CDR3 size: 14 residues. The ends were cut back, 0 bases at V and 4 bases at J, with 7 bases in the middle. CDR3 nucleotide sequence: TGTGCCACCAGCAGAGATCGGGGGTACAATGAGCAGTTCTTC. Amino acid sequence: CATSRDRGYNEQFF.

This clone appeared once. The chain is built from TRBV5-1 and TRBJ2-1, with 11 bases fitting TRBD2. From germline, CDR1 is SGHRS and CDR2 YFSETQ. J was trimmed by 5 bases and V by 6 bases; bases with no gene match: 7. The CDR3 loop spans 15 amino acids. The CDR3: CASKTLAGDNNEQFF. CDR3 nucleotides: TGCGCCAGCAAAACACTAGCGGGGGACAACAATGAGCAGTTCTTC.

The rearrangement links TRBV5-6 to TRBJ1-2, with 8 positions matching TRBD1. The CDR3 has 16 residues. Germline V lookup: CDR1 SGHDT, CDR2 YYEEEE. V lost 1 base and J lost 0; bases outside the gene matches: 5. CDR3 in DNA: TGTGCCAGCAGCTTGTTTGGGACAGGCGCTAACTATGGCTACACCTTC. Its protein product is CASSLFGTGANYGYTF.

The genes are TRBV4-3 and TRBJ2-7, with TRBD2 as a possible D gene (7 bases). Germline V gene lookup returns CDR1 LGHNA and CDR2 YSLEER. The CDR3 runs to 15 residues. V was shortened by 0 bases and J by 7 bases, with 16 bases between the two germline ends. CDR3 sequence: CASSQDWGGAGEQYF. CDR3 sequence (DNA): TGCGCCAGCAGCCAAGATTGGGGGGGCGCAGGGGAGCAGTACTTC.

Ten or more counts support this clone. This chain uses TRBV11-2 with TRBJ2-7; D remains unclear. This CDR3 spans 13 amino acids. Germline V CDR1 and CDR2: SGHAT, FQNNGV. V was shortened by 4 bases and J by 3 bases, with 10 bases between the two germline ends. The CDR3 DNA reads as TGTGCCAGCAGCTATTCGACGGGCTACGAGCAGTACTTC. Encoded protein: CASSYSTGYEQYF.

The chain uses TRBV27 and TRBJ2-7; 9 bases agree with TRBD1. The V segment lost 6 bases and the J segment 6 bases; nucleotides outside the gene matches: 6. Germline V gene data show CDR1 as MNHEY and CDR2 as SMNVEV (reference sequence). The CDR3 sequence is 13 residues long. CDR3 sequence reads: CASRRTGGAEQYF. The CDR3, as DNA: TGTGCCAGCAGGCGTACAGGGGGCGCCGAGCAGTACTTC.

The rearrangement links TRBV9 to TRBJ1-4; maybe TRBD1 (6 bases). V was cut by 3 bases and J by 0 bases, with 9 bases left in between. Germline CDR1 is SGDLS and CDR2 is YYNGEE. The CDR3 extends over 15 amino acids. Here the CDR3 reads CASSEGGATNEKLFF. The CDR3 region has the DNA TGTGCCAGCAGCGAGGGGGGAGCAACTAATGAAAAACTGTTTTTT. Filled out from reference TRBV9 and TRBJ1-4, the complete variable domain reads DSGVTQTPKHLITATGQRVTLRCSPRSGDLSVYWYQQSLDQGLQFLIQYYNGEERAKGNILERFSAQQFPDLHSELNLSSLELGDSALYFCASSEGGATNEKLFFGSGTQLSVL.

This clone has just a few counts. The chain links TRBV10-3 to TRBJ2-1, with 10 bases lining up with TRBD2. This CDR3 is built from 15 residues. The germline V gene has CDR1 ENHRY and CDR2 SYGVKD. V gave up 10 bases and J gave up 0 bases; unmatched junction bases: 6. CDR3 protein: CASAPSGSSYNEQFF. Written as DNA, the CDR3 is TGTGCCAGCGCGCCTAGCGGGAGCTCCTACAATGAGCAGTTCTTC.

This chain joins TRBV3-1 (or the pseudogene TRBV3-2) and TRBJ2-3; 10 nucleotides align to TRBD2. CDR1 is LGHDT and CDR2 is YNNKEL in the germline V gene (reference sequence). After removal of 3 bases from V and 10 bases from J, the junction contained 7 bases not matched to a gene. This CDR3 has 14 residues. DNA of the CDR3: TGTGCCAGCAGCCAGCTAGCGGGGGCCCCGGCGCAGTATTTT. Its translation: CASSQLAGAPAQYF.

The chain joins TRBV4-2 to TRBJ2-2; 8 positions agree with TRBD2. Per the germline V gene, CDR1 is LGHNA and CDR2 is YNFKEQ. The trim removed 3 bases at V and 3 bases at J, leaving 6 bases unmatched. The CDR3 runs 16 residues. CDR3 DNA sequence: TGTGCCAGCAGCCACCCGCTAGCGGGTTACACCGGGGAGCTGTTTTTT. Protein sequence: CASSHPLAGYTGELFF.